The 16 T cell receptor beta chains given below trace back to one sample, sequenced in a study of T-cell reconstitution after alpha-beta-depleted transplantation in children. It was with unique molecular identifiers that the TCRbeta library was prepared. A single record per CDR3 protein comes from TCRdb applying MiXCR to the PCR reads. The repertoire holds around 600,000 distinct CDR3 sequences, about 23% seen once, with 13% to 15% in the top ten. The sample consisted of PBMCs, mostly from graft donor cells, taken 360 days after TCRalphabeta/CD19-depleted stem cell transplant. The source is a boy under two years old who had a stem cell transplant for acute myeloid leukemia, so the T cells may come from the graft donor.

V gene TRBV5-1 combines with J gene TRBJ2-1; 10 bases line up with TRBD2. From germline, CDR1 is SGHRS and CDR2 YFSETQ. V lost 7 bases, J lost 4 bases, and 5 bases stayed unmatched. The CDR3 is 14 residues long. The CDR3 region is CASRSGGNYNEQFF. The CDR3 DNA reads as TGCGCCAGCCGTAGCGGGGGGAATTACAATGAGCAGTTCTTC.

This chain connects TRBV6-1 to TRBJ2-5; 10 nucleotides agree with TRBD2. V lost 6 bases to trimming and J lost 5 bases; unmatched junction nucleotides: 3. This CDR3 is 13 amino acids long. Germline V gene sequence: CDR1 MNHNS, CDR2 SASEGT. CDR3 sequence (DNA): TGTGCCAGCAGAACTAGCGGGATGGAGACCCAGTACTTC. Translation: CASRTSGMETQYF.

This clonotype was counted a few times. This sequence joins TRBV20-1 and TRBJ1-1, with a weak D call TRBD1 (5 bases). The CDR3 is 12 amino acids. Germline V gene sequence: CDR1 DFQATT, CDR2 SNEGSKA (reference sequence). Deletions cut 3 bases from V and 6 bases from J, with 11 bases between. The CDR3 loop reads CSASEGWAEAFF. The CDR3 region has the DNA TGCAGTGCTAGTGAGGGGTGGGCTGAAGCTTTCTTT.

This clonotype has a count of ten or more. The V and J genes are TRBV12-3 or TRBV12-4 and TRBJ1-2; D is ambiguous. This CDR3 is built from 11 residues. The V end was cut by 5 bases, the J end by 8 bases, with 9 bases between. The CDR3 region is CASSPLGGYTF. CDR3 DNA sequence: TGTGCCAGCAGTCCGTTGGGGGGCTACACCTTC.

CDR3 DNA: TGTGCCAGCAGGGATACAGGGTCAGATACGCAGTATTTT. Translated: CASRDTGSDTQYF. V is TRBV12-3 or TRBV12-4 and J is TRBJ2-3; tentative D call: TRBD1 (6 bases). Between the trimmed V and J ends, which lost 6 bases and 4 bases, there was a span of 11 bases. This CDR3 comprises 13 residues.

Many counts were recorded for this clonotype. V and J are TRBV20-1 and TRBJ2-7, with unresolved D. Between the trimmed V and J ends, which lost 3 bases and 0 bases, there was a span of 12 bases. The CDR3 covers 14 residues. Germline lookup yields CDR1 DFQATT and CDR2 SNEGSKA (reference sequence). CDR3 in DNA: TGCAGTGCTAGTATGCTGGACGTCTCCTACGAGCAGTACTTC. The encoded protein is CSASMLDVSYEQYF.

DNA of the CDR3: TGTGCCAGCAGTTCGGGGTGGGACAGGGGGGACTTCATGAACACTGAAGCTTTCTTT. As protein: CASSSGWDRGDFMNTEAFF. The chain employs TRBV6-5 and TRBJ1-1, with 11 nucleotides matching TRBD1. The germline CDR1 and CDR2 sequences are MNHEY and SVGAGI. This CDR3 has 19 residues. The junction had 13 bases not matched to a gene; V was cut back by 4 bases and J by 0 bases.

The table lists this clonotype with a few counts. The V gene is TRBV13, the J gene TRBJ2-3; D gene unclear. V gave up 5 bases and J gave up 7 bases, with 16 bases separating them. Germline values: CDR1 PRHDT, CDR2 FYEKMQ (reference sequence). The CDR3 consists of 14 residues. CDR3 nucleotide sequence: TGTGCCAGCAGCCCAGGCAGACGTCCAAATACGCAGTATTTT. It codes for CASSPGRRPNTQYF.

The chain is built from TRBV25-1 and TRBJ2-7, with a tentative D call TRBD1 (6 bases). CDR1 is MGHDK, CDR2 SYGVNS, per germline. This CDR3 has 13 residues. Trimming cost V 8 bases and J 1 base, with 12 bases left between them. The CDR3 protein is CASPRQASYEQYV. DNA for the CDR3: TGTGCCAGCCCCCGACAGGCGTCCTACGAGCAGTACGTC.

This clonotype was found many times. DNA of the CDR3: TGTGCCAGCAGTGAAGGACAGGTCAATGAGCAGTTCTTC. This codes for CASSEGQVNEQFF. The genes are TRBV6-2 or TRBV6-3 and TRBJ2-1; 7 bases align to TRBD1. Germline V gene data show CDR1 as MNHEY and CDR2 as SVGEGT. This CDR3 contains 13 residues. V gave up 5 bases and J gave up 6 bases; unmatched junction bases: 4.

This clonotype appeared many times. The chain recombines TRBV20-1 with TRBJ1-1; possible D gene TRBD1, 5 bases. The germline CDR1 and CDR2 sequences are DFQATT and SNEGSKA (reference sequence). The CDR3 has 16 amino acids. V gave up 1 base and J gave up 0 bases, with 15 bases separating them. CDR3 region: CSARGWQGDMNTEAFF. DNA of the CDR3: TGCAGTGCTAGAGGGTGGCAGGGCGACATGAACACTGAAGCTTTCTTT.

This clonotype was detected many times. The gene calls are TRBV12-3 or TRBV12-4 and TRBJ2-3, with 11 bases lining up with TRBD2. With 5 bases clipped from V and 4 bases from J, the junction kept 5 bases outside the gene matches. The CDR3 is 15 residues long. This chain's CDR3 is CASSRTSGLPDTQYF. DNA of the CDR3: TGTGCCAGCAGTAGGACTAGCGGGCTGCCAGATACGCAGTATTTT.

V usage is TRBV6-2 or TRBV6-3 and J usage is TRBJ2-2, with 7 positions matching TRBD1. V shed 5 bases, J shed 1 base, and the junction held 13 bases outside the gene matches. CDR3 size: 18 residues. Germline lookup yields CDR1 MNHEY and CDR2 SVGEGT. The CDR3 here is CASSPRTGLVRNTGELFF. As DNA, the CDR3 is TGTGCCAGCAGTCCCCGGACAGGCCTGGTGCGGAACACCGGGGAGCTGTTTTTT.

This chain connects TRBV4-2 to TRBJ2-3; D is possibly TRBD1 or TRBD2 (5 bases each). CDR1 LGHNA and CDR2 YNFKEQ come from the germline V gene. The CDR3 length is 15 residues. V lost 4 bases and J 2 bases, leaving 13 bases between the germline ends. CDR3 bases: TGTGCCAGCAGCCCGACAGCGGTGCACACAGATACGCAGTATTTT. Its protein product is CASSPTAVHTDTQYF.

In nucleotides, the CDR3 is TGCAGTGCTAGGGGACAGGGGGTCTTCTACGAGCAGTACGTC. This gives the protein CSARGQGVFYEQYV. The rearrangement uses TRBV20-1 and TRBJ2-7, with 11 nucleotides matching TRBD1. This CDR3 has 14 amino acids. The ends lost 3 bases at V and 3 bases at J; junction bases unmatched: 4. The germline CDR1 and CDR2 sequences are DFQATT and SNEGSKA (reference sequence).

The V and J genes are TRBV11-2 and TRBJ2-1, with D possibly being TRBD2 (5 bases). This CDR3 comprises 14 residues. Trimming cost V 0 bases and J 7 bases, with 10 bases left between them. Germline V gives CDR1 SGHAT, CDR2 FQNNGV. The CDR3 protein is CASSLEVRANEQFF. The CDR3 bases are TGTGCCAGCAGCTTAGAGGTGAGGGCAAATGAGCAGTTCTTC.